This T cell receptor (beta chain) appears in the sequencing data of a study of shared clonotypes between healthy human individuals. About this clone: Its antigen is unidentified.

Donors, healthy HIV-negative adults, lacked recent acute infections or vaccinations. Data came from immunoSEQ multiplex PCR; TCRdb stores just in-frame clones and leaves some out. The data contain about 480,000 clones, around 79% of them singletons. General study points: How much donors shared clonotypes was expected to be affected by sequencing depth.

Trimming pared 4 bases from V and 4 bases from J, leaving 14 bases between. This CDR3 has 15 amino acids. Germline values: CDR1 SNHLY, CDR2 FYNNEI. This receptor was taken from a woman aged 40 to 50 in good health. Some clones in this sample may be carry-over from other donors' samples. The sample consisted of PBMCs. V gene TRBV2 combines with J gene TRBJ2-1; weak D call: TRBD1 (6 bases). For the CDR3, the DNA is TGTGCCAGCAGTGCTGTTAGAGGGGGATACAATGAGCAGTTCTTC. This gives the protein CASSAVRGGYNEQFF.